This record concerns one TCR beta chain sequence. The data originate from a study of blood T cell repertoires in COVID-19. Sequencing was performed with immunoSEQ multiplex PCR; in TCRdb, only in-frame clones are kept and a portion is missing. The sample consists of roughly 400,000 clones, 87% of them appearing once. V was clipped by 7 bases and J by 11 bases; unmatched bases: 15. The germline V gene encodes CDR1 MDHEN and CDR2 SYDVKM. The CDR3 consists of 16 residues. The chain carries TRBV28 and TRBJ2-4; 12 bases are a match to TRBD2. The sequencing sample was made of PBMCs or T cells enriched from blood (not recorded which). The clonotype comes from a woman aged 50 to 60 who had recovered from COVID-19. The CDR3 loop reads CASTPGGTSGGWVQYF. In DNA form, the CDR3 reads TGTGCCAGCACCCCTGGGGGTACTAGCGGGGGGTGGGTTCAGTACTTC.